These T cell receptor beta chains were read from a single sample in a study of blood T cells in healthy people across ages. TCRdb processed the 5' RACE reads anew with MiXCR; each CDR3 protein has one entry. The table has around 1.1 million distinct CDR3 sequences, more than 30% seen once. Input material: blood. Source of these receptors: a man between 18 and 29 years old in good health. The CDR3 runs from the conserved cysteine through the conserved F or W. The order of the fields is CDR3 protein, CDR3 DNA, V gene, CDR3 length, D gene, J gene, clone size. The D gene is left open where the match is weak. Some rows have no size entry. The others give once, few or many, or a class for an expanded clone.

CDR3aa: CASSSQGNQPQHF
CDR3nt: TGTGCCAGCAGTTCCCAGGGGAATCAGCCCCAGCATTTT
v_gene: TRBV12-3/TRBV12-4
len: 13
d_gene: -
j_gene: TRBJ1-5
abundance: many

CDR3aa: CASLIPGTSGRWQETQYF
CDR3nt: TGTGCCAGCCTAATCCCCGGGACTAGCGGGCGATGGCAAGAGACCCAGTACTTC
v_gene: TRBV2
len: 18
d_gene: TRBD2
j_gene: TRBJ2-5
abundance: -

CDR3aa: CASSYSGTEETQFF
CDR3nt: TGTGCCAGCAGTTACTCCGGGACTGAAGAGACCCAGTTCTTC
v_gene: TRBV6-2/TRBV6-3
len: 14
d_gene: -
j_gene: TRBJ2-1
abundance: -

CDR3aa: CASSFVQQKEKLFF
CDR3nt: TGTGCCAGCAGCTTCGTTCAGCAGAAGGAAAAACTGTTTTTT
v_gene: TRBV7-9
len: 14
d_gene: -
j_gene: TRBJ1-4
abundance: -

CDR3aa: CSVVSNYGYTF
CDR3nt: TGCAGCGTAGTTAGTAACTATGGCTACACCTTC
v_gene: TRBV29-1
len: 11
d_gene: -
j_gene: TRBJ1-2
abundance: -

CDR3aa: CASSLAGGTTGELFF
CDR3nt: TGCGCCAGCAGCTTGGCCGGGGGGACCACCGGGGAGCTGTTTTTT
v_gene: TRBV5-1
len: 15
d_gene: TRBD2
j_gene: TRBJ2-2
abundance: -

CDR3aa: CASSGTGDKTNYGYTF
CDR3nt: TGTGCCAGCAGCGGGACAGGCGACAAGACTAACTATGGCTACACCTTC
v_gene: TRBV9
len: 16
d_gene: TRBD1
j_gene: TRBJ1-2
abundance: -

CDR3aa: CASSEGENTEAFF
CDR3nt: TGTGCCAGCAGTGAAGGGGAGAACACTGAAGCTTTCTTT
v_gene: TRBV2
len: 13
d_gene: -
j_gene: TRBJ1-1
abundance: many

CDR3aa: CASSLPGQVNQPQHF
CDR3nt: TGTGCCAGCAGCTTACCTGGACAGGTCAATCAGCCCCAGCATTTT
v_gene: TRBV7-4
len: 15
d_gene: TRBD1
j_gene: TRBJ1-5
abundance: -

CDR3aa: CASSAAPTTNEKLFF
CDR3nt: TGTGCCAGCAGCGCCGCCCCAACGACTAATGAAAAACTGTTTTTT
v_gene: TRBV9
len: 15
d_gene: -
j_gene: TRBJ1-4
abundance: many

CDR3aa: CASLSRGYEQYF
CDR3nt: TGTGCCAGCTTATCTCGGGGATACGAGCAGTACTTC
v_gene: TRBV7-8
len: 12
d_gene: -
j_gene: TRBJ2-7
abundance: few

CDR3aa: CASSKRRRGSLYGYTF
CDR3nt: TGTGCCAGCAGCAAAAGGAGGAGGGGCTCGCTGTATGGCTACACCTTC
v_gene: TRBV21-1
len: 16
d_gene: -
j_gene: TRBJ1-2
abundance: -

CDR3aa: CASSRIHSTNQPQHF
CDR3nt: TGCGCCAGCAGCCGGATTCATAGCACCAATCAGCCCCAGCATTTT
v_gene: TRBV4-3
len: 15
d_gene: -
j_gene: TRBJ1-5
abundance: few

CDR3aa: CASSQESPSGGLNEQFF
CDR3nt: TGCGCCAGCAGCCAAGAGAGCCCTAGCGGGGGCTTGAATGAGCAGTTCTTC
v_gene: TRBV4-3
len: 17
d_gene: TRBD2
j_gene: TRBJ2-1
abundance: few

CDR3aa: CASSQGRSSPLHF
CDR3nt: TGTGCCAGCAGCCAAGGCCGGAGTTCACCCCTCCACTTT
v_gene: TRBV14
len: 13
d_gene: -
j_gene: TRBJ1-6
abundance: -

CDR3aa: CASTPFSGGGEQYF
CDR3nt: TGTGCCAGCACGCCCTTCAGCGGGGGAGGCGAGCAGTACTTC
v_gene: TRBV2
len: 14
d_gene: TRBD2
j_gene: TRBJ2-7
abundance: few

CDR3aa: CASIGRTYEQYF
CDR3nt: TGTGCCAGCATTGGGCGGACCTACGAGCAGTACTTC
v_gene: TRBV2
len: 12
d_gene: -
j_gene: TRBJ2-7
abundance: -

CDR3aa: CSVGIRGRGAFF
CDR3nt: TGCAGCGTTGGAATAAGGGGTCGGGGAGCTTTCTTT
v_gene: TRBV29-1
len: 12
d_gene: -
j_gene: TRBJ1-1
abundance: -

CDR3aa: CASSFTHPNVYGYTF
CDR3nt: TGTGCCAGCAGTTTTACCCACCCCAATGTCTATGGCTACACCTTC
v_gene: TRBV12-3/TRBV12-4
len: 15
d_gene: -
j_gene: TRBJ1-2
abundance: -

CDR3aa: CASSLEGTRTNTGELFF
CDR3nt: TGTGCCAGCAGCTTAGAAGGGACAAGGACGAACACCGGGGAGCTGTTTTTT
v_gene: TRBV7-2
len: 17
d_gene: -
j_gene: TRBJ2-2
abundance: -

CDR3aa: CSARDLAGGDETQYF
CDR3nt: TGCAGTGCTAGAGACTTAGCGGGGGGGGATGAGACCCAGTACTTC
v_gene: TRBV20-1
len: 15
d_gene: TRBD2
j_gene: TRBJ2-5
abundance: -

CDR3aa: CASRLDRVEEKLFF
CDR3nt: TGTGCCAGCAGATTGGACAGGGTTGAGGAAAAACTGTTTTTT
v_gene: TRBV6-1
len: 14
d_gene: TRBD1
j_gene: TRBJ1-4
abundance: -

CDR3aa: CASSSLGADYTDTQYF
CDR3nt: TGTGCCAGCAGCTCTCTCGGGGCGGACTACACAGATACGCAGTATTTT
v_gene: TRBV7-9
len: 16
d_gene: -
j_gene: TRBJ2-3
abundance: -

CDR3aa: CAGSLMNTEAFF
CDR3nt: TGTGCCGGCAGCTTAATGAACACTGAAGCTTTCTTT
v_gene: TRBV7-2
len: 12
d_gene: -
j_gene: TRBJ1-1
abundance: -

CDR3aa: CASSQVVSGRSYGYTF
CDR3nt: TGCGCCAGCAGCCAAGTCGTGTCGGGCAGGAGCTATGGCTACACCTTC
v_gene: TRBV4-1
len: 16
d_gene: -
j_gene: TRBJ1-2
abundance: -

CDR3aa: CASSQEAEPNYGYTF
CDR3nt: TGCGCCAGCAGCCAAGAAGCGGAACCTAACTATGGCTACACCTTC
v_gene: TRBV4-3
len: 15
d_gene: -
j_gene: TRBJ1-2
abundance: -

CDR3aa: CASSLDPVPSSGNTIYF
CDR3nt: TGTGCCAGCAGCTTAGACCCGGTCCCAAGCTCTGGAAACACCATATATTTT
v_gene: TRBV11-2
len: 17
d_gene: -
j_gene: TRBJ1-3
abundance: -

CDR3aa: CASSSPLAGFSTDTQYF
CDR3nt: TGTGCCAGCAGCTCTCCACTAGCGGGGTTTAGCACAGATACGCAGTATTTT
v_gene: TRBV7-9
len: 17
d_gene: TRBD2
j_gene: TRBJ2-3
abundance: -

CDR3aa: CASSRKGRSYGYTF
CDR3nt: TGTGCCAGCAGTAGAAAGGGACGGAGCTATGGCTACACCTTC
v_gene: TRBV6-5
len: 14
d_gene: -
j_gene: TRBJ1-2
abundance: -

CDR3aa: CAISEEPGTGPQPQHF
CDR3nt: TGTGCCATCAGTGAGGAACCGGGGACAGGGCCTCAGCCCCAGCATTTT
v_gene: TRBV10-3
len: 16
d_gene: TRBD1
j_gene: TRBJ1-5
abundance: few

CDR3aa: CASSRLGSTDTQYF
CDR3nt: TGTGCCAGCAGTAGATTGGGCTCCACAGATACGCAGTATTTT
v_gene: TRBV6-5
len: 14
d_gene: -
j_gene: TRBJ2-3
abundance: few

CDR3aa: CASRKQSMNTEAFF
CDR3nt: TGTGCCAGCAGAAAACAGAGCATGAACACTGAAGCTTTCTTT
v_gene: TRBV25-1
len: 14
d_gene: -
j_gene: TRBJ1-1
abundance: -

CDR3aa: CASSPPFSGANVLTF
CDR3nt: TGTGCCAGCAGTCCACCGTTCTCTGGGGCCAACGTCCTGACTTTC
v_gene: TRBV28
len: 15
d_gene: -
j_gene: TRBJ2-6
abundance: -